This passage covers 19 T cell receptor beta chains from one sample sequenced in a study of blood T cell repertoires in COVID-19. Assay: immunoSEQ multiplex PCR; the TCRdb copy retains only in-frame clones and omits some. Here the sample spans roughly 98,000 clones, around 82% being singletons. Sequenced input: peripheral blood. All receptors derive from a man in his sixties or seventies with active or convalescent COVID-19.

This chain links TRBV4-1 with TRBJ2-2, with 9 bases matching TRBD2. In germline, CDR1 is MGHRA, CDR2 YSYEKL. J lost 6 bases, V lost 4 bases, and 9 bases had no gene match. CDR3 size: 16 residues. The CDR3 here is CASSPVERGVAGELFF. CDR3 DNA sequence: TGCGCCAGCAGCCCTGTGGAGCGGGGGGTGGCCGGGGAGCTGTTTTTT.

The CDR3, as DNA: TGTGCCAGCAGAGCCCGTAGTAACAGTTACTATGGCTACACCTTC. Translated: CASRARSNSYYGYTF. The gene calls are TRBV2 and TRBJ1-2, with D unclear. V lost 6 bases and J 3 bases, leaving 17 bases between the germline ends. There are 15 residues in the CDR3. Germline assignment: CDR1 SNHLY and CDR2 FYNNEI.

V usage is TRBV11-2 and J usage is TRBJ2-4, with unresolved D. CDR3 size: 13 residues. V was trimmed by 2 bases and J by 2 bases, leaving 4 bases between them. CDR1 and CDR2 from the germline V gene are SGHAT and FQNNGV. CDR3 region: CASSLTTKNIQYF. The CDR3 bases are TGTGCCAGCAGCTTAACAACCAAAAACATTCAGTACTTC. Full variable domain (remainder filled in from reference TRBV11-2 and TRBJ2-4): EAGVAQSPRYKIIEKRQSVAFWCNPISGHATLYWYQQILGQGPKLLIQFQNNGVVDDSQLPKDRFSAERLKGVDSTLKIQPAKLEDSAVYLCASSLTTKNIQYFGAGTRLSVL.

The chain combines TRBV10-1 with TRBJ2-3; no clear D gene. Germline CDR1 is WNHNN and CDR2 is SYGVQD (reference sequence). This CDR3 is 12 amino acids long. Trimming took 2 bases from V and 4 from J, leaving 4 bases between them. The CDR3 reads CASSEVSDTQYF. The CDR3 nucleotides are TGCGCCAGCAGTGAGGTATCAGATACGCAGTATTTT.

The chain joins TRBV10-1 to TRBJ2-5, with D perhaps TRBD2 (5 bases). CDR1 WNHNN and CDR2 SYGVQD come from the germline V gene (reference sequence). The CDR3 consists of 12 residues. Trimming stripped 4 bases from V and 7 bases from J, with 10 bases between. CDR3 in DNA: TGCGCCAGCAGTGCGGACTCAGGGACCCAGTACTTC. It yields the protein CASSADSGTQYF.

The genes are TRBV25-1 and TRBJ1-1; D not certain. This CDR3 contains 13 residues. Trimming removed 1 base at V and 6 bases at J, with 9 bases between. In germline, CDR1 is MGHDK, CDR2 SYGVNS. CDR3 region: CASSEFLGSEAFF. The DNA of the CDR3 is TGTGCCAGCAGTGAATTTTTGGGCTCTGAAGCTTTCTTT.

The chain combines TRBV7-9 with TRBJ2-1; D is undetermined. The germline V and J ends were trimmed by 5 bases and 5 bases, with 7 bases remaining between them. The CDR3 length is 12 residues. Germline lookup yields CDR1 SEHNR and CDR2 FQNEAQ (reference sequence). The CDR3 region has the DNA TGTGCCAGCAGCGAGCTGAACAATGAGCAGTTCTTC. Its translation is CASSELNNEQFF. The full variable domain, in which reference TRBV7-9 and TRBJ2-1 provide the parts outside the CDR3, is DTGVSQNPRHKITKRGQNVTFRCDPISEHNRLYWYRQTLGQGPEFLTYFQNEAQLEKSRLLSDRFSAERPKGSFSTLEIQRTEQGDSAMYLCASSELNNEQFFGPGTRLTVL.

The chain uses TRBV24-1 and TRBJ2-2; weak D call: TRBD2 (7 bases). The V gene's germline CDR1 is KGHDR and CDR2 SFDVKD. The CDR3 runs 16 residues. Trimming cost V 5 bases and J 3 bases, with 15 bases left between them. CDR3 protein: CATSGGAGAYTGELFF. The CDR3 DNA reads TGTGCCACCAGTGGTGGGGCGGGGGCCTACACCGGGGAGCTGTTTTTT.

This chain connects TRBV7-9 to TRBJ1-3; no clear D gene. Germline V gene data show CDR1 as SEHNR and CDR2 as FQNEAQ (reference sequence). The V end was cut by 3 bases, the J end by 1 base, with 16 bases between. CDR3 size: 17 residues. The chain's CDR3 is CASSFPARGQSGNTIYF. The CDR3 region has the DNA TGTGCCAGCAGCTTTCCCGCCCGAGGGCAATCTGGAAACACCATATATTTT.

The rearrangement uses TRBV4-1 and TRBJ2-4, with 8 positions matching TRBD1. Germline V CDR1 and CDR2: MGHRA, YSYEKL. J gave up 6 bases and V 1 base, and 8 bases lay outside the gene matches. The CDR3 is 16 residues long. The CDR3 nucleotides read TGCGCCAGCAGCCAAGTTATTGGACAGGGTACAAACATTCAGTACTTC. Translated: CASSQVIGQGTNIQYF.

CDR3 region: CASSVGGSGGPGNTIYF. DNA of the CDR3: TGTGCCAGCAGCGTAGGAGGGTCAGGGGGCCCTGGAAACACCATATATTTT. The chain recombines TRBV9 with TRBJ1-3; 8 nucleotides match TRBD1. Trimming at V came to 0 bases and at J to 2 bases, leaving 7 bases not matched to a gene. The CDR3 extends over 17 amino acids. Per germline, CDR1 SGDLS and CDR2 YYNGEE.

CDR3 in amino acids: CASSLIGQTYGYTF. CDR3 in DNA: TGTGCCAGCAGTTTAATCGGACAGACCTATGGCTACACCTTC. The chain is built from TRBV27 and TRBJ1-2; a weak D match, TRBD1 (6 bases). The V end lost 2 bases, the J end lost 4 bases, and 11 bases lay between the germline ends. Germline V gene sequence: CDR1 MNHEY, CDR2 SMNVEV (reference sequence). This CDR3 has 14 amino acids.

This sequence joins TRBV7-3 and TRBJ2-1, with 7 nucleotides matching TRBD1. Trimming took 5 bases from V and 5 from J; bases not matched to a gene: 3. The CDR3 runs to 13 residues. Germline V lookup: CDR1 SGHTA, CDR2 FQGTGA. The CDR3 spells CASSLRGHNEQFF. The CDR3 bases are TGTGCCAGCAGCCTAAGGGGGCACAATGAGCAGTTCTTC.

This chain links TRBV9 with TRBJ1-4; D ambiguous. Per germline, CDR1 SGDLS and CDR2 YYNGEE. Trimming took 3 bases from V and 5 from J, leaving 14 bases between them. The CDR3 runs to 15 residues. Written as DNA, the CDR3 is TGTGCCAGCAGCGGGGCCGGATCCCAAAATGAAAAACTGTTTTTT. As protein: CASSGAGSQNEKLFF.

This rearrangement joins TRBV15 to TRBJ1-6, with 7 bases matching TRBD1. The ends lost 2 bases at V and 10 bases at J; junction bases unmatched: 11. The CDR3 extends over 16 amino acids. Germline V gives CDR1 LNHNV, CDR2 YYDKDF (reference sequence). CDR3 nucleotides: TGTGCCACCAGCAGAAAGACAGGGACCATTGGGTCACCCCTCCACTTT. It codes for CATSRKTGTIGSPLHF.

This clone came up a few times. V and J are TRBV4-1 and TRBJ1-6; TRBD1 matches at 7 bases. Losses at the gene ends were 2 bases for V and 9 bases for J; bases not matched to a gene: 4. This CDR3 is 14 amino acids long. Germline V gives CDR1 MGHRA, CDR2 YSYEKL. CDR3 region: CASSQRAGGSPLHF. The CDR3 bases are TGCGCCAGCAGCCAACGCGCAGGGGGTTCACCCCTCCACTTT.

V usage is TRBV29-1 and J usage is TRBJ2-5; D ambiguous. CDR3 length: 12 amino acids. CDR1 and CDR2 (germline): SQVTM, ANQGSEA. V shed 7 bases and J shed 5 bases, with 14 bases lying between them. CDR3 nucleotides: TGCAGCGCTGCTAAGACACAGGAGACCCAGTACTTC. Translation gives CSAAKTQETQYF.

In its sample, this clone was seen many times. The chain links TRBV19 to TRBJ2-7; perhaps TRBD1 as D (6 bases). V lost 5 bases to trimming and J lost 7 bases, with 21 bases between them. Per germline, CDR1 LNHDA and CDR2 SQIVND (reference sequence). The CDR3 has 15 residues. The CDR3 region has the DNA TGTGCCAGTAGTGCCTCGCCAGGGGACGGCGGAGAGCAGTACTTC. Translated: CASSASPGDGGEQYF.

The V gene is TRBV7-3, the J gene TRBJ2-2; D remains unclear. Germline loops: CDR1 SGHTA, CDR2 FQGTGA. The CDR3 is 13 residues long. The V end was cut by 5 bases, the J end by 2 bases, with 6 bases between. CDR3 protein: CASSTINTGELFF. The CDR3 DNA reads TGTGCCAGCAGCACAATTAACACCGGGGAGCTGTTTTTT.